Below are 19 T cell receptor beta chains sequenced from a single sample in a study of cytomegalovirus exposure and HLA in healthy donors. This PCR relied on a set of 60 Vbeta primers and 13 Jbeta primers. TCRdb keeps only in-frame clones here, not all; method: immunoSEQ multiplex PCR. The sample holds 80,000 to 100,000 clones; roughly 76% are singletons and the top ten take about 2.5%. The source material was PBMCs. These receptor sequences come from a man aged 45-65 years in good health and CMV-seronegative.

This chain uses TRBV6-5 with TRBJ1-1; D unclear. V was trimmed by 2 bases and J by 8 bases, leaving 15 bases between them. The germline V gene has CDR1 MNHEY and CDR2 SVGAGI. The CDR3 totals 14 residues. CDR3 loop: CASSYSDTGWEAFF. The CDR3 DNA is TGTGCCAGCAGTTACAGTGACACTGGTTGGGAAGCTTTCTTT.

The chain recombines TRBV28 with TRBJ2-1, with D possibly TRBD2 on 6 matching bases. The CDR3 has 16 amino acids. Trimming cost V 5 bases and J 0 bases, with 14 bases left between them. Germline V gene data show CDR1 as MDHEN and CDR2 as SYDVKM. The CDR3 DNA reads as TGTGCCAGCAGTCCGGGAAGTAGCGGCTCCTACAATGAGCAGTTCTTC. Its protein is CASSPGSSGSYNEQFF. Variable domain in full (rest from reference TRBV28 and TRBJ2-1): DVKVTQSSRYLVKRTGEKVFLECVQDMDHENMFWYRQDPGLGLRLIYFSYDVKMKEKGDIPEGYSVSREKKERFSLILESASTNQTSMYLCASSPGSSGSYNEQFFGPGTRLTVL.

The chain couples TRBV18 to TRBJ2-3, with D possibly being TRBD1 (6 bases). Trimming removed 3 bases at V and 2 bases at J, with 15 bases between. The CDR3 contains 16 residues. Germline V gene data show CDR1 as KGHSH and CDR2 as LQKENI. CDR3 sequence (DNA): TGTGCCAGCTCACCGCCCGGACAGTTGCACACAGATACGCAGTATTTT. Translated, it gives CASSPPGQLHTDTQYF. Full variable domain (remainder filled in from reference TRBV18 and TRBJ2-3): NAGVMQNPRHLVRRRGQEARLRCSPMKGHSHVYWYRQLPEEGLKFMVYLQKENIIDESGMPKERFSAEFPKEGPSILRIQQVVRGDSAAYFCASSPPGQLHTDTQYFGPGTRLTVL.

The V gene is TRBV10-2, the J gene TRBJ1-5, with D perhaps TRBD1 (6 bases). This CDR3 contains 15 residues. V shed 0 bases and J shed 5 bases, with 11 bases lying between them. Germline V gives CDR1 WSHSY, CDR2 SAAADI. CDR3 coding DNA: TGCGCCAGCAGTGAGTCCAGACAGGCGTATCAGCCCCAGCATTTT. Translated, it gives CASSESRQAYQPQHF.

The chain couples TRBV2 to TRBJ2-1; 10 nucleotides match TRBD2. The CDR3 sequence is 15 residues long. Germline values: CDR1 SNHLY, CDR2 FYNNEI. The V gene end was trimmed by 4 bases and the J gene end by 4 bases; junction bases not matched to a gene: 4. The CDR3 nucleotides read TGTGCCAGCAGTGCTATTAGCGGGGGGTACAATGAGCAGTTCTTC. This encodes CASSAISGGYNEQFF. The full variable domain, completed using reference TRBV2 and TRBJ2-1, is EPEVTQTPSHQVTQMGQEVILRCVPISNHLYFYWYRQILGQKVEFLVSFYNNEISEKSEIFDDQFSVERPDGSNFTLKIRSTKLEDSAMYFCASSAISGGYNEQFFGPGTRLTVL.

The chain is built from TRBV5-1 and TRBJ2-7; tentative D call: TRBD2 (6 bases). Trimming stripped 5 bases from V and 3 bases from J, with 18 bases between. CDR3 length: 15 amino acids. Germline lookup yields CDR1 SGHRS and CDR2 YFSETQ. Here the CDR3 reads CASSKSSVTYYEQYF. The CDR3 DNA follows: TGCGCCAGCAGTAAATCTAGCGTTACTTACTACGAGCAGTACTTC.

The chain couples TRBV7-2 to TRBJ1-5; the match to TRBD1 covers 10 bases. The CDR3 extends over 16 amino acids. Germline loops: CDR1 SGHTA, CDR2 FQGNSA. The J segment lost 2 bases and the V segment lost 4 bases, leaving 5 bases of the junction unmatched. Written as DNA, the CDR3 is TGTGCCAGCAGCTCGACAGGGGGCTTGGGCAATCAGCCCCAGCATTTT. It translates to CASSSTGGLGNQPQHF.

The chain is built from TRBV11-1 and TRBJ2-7; 10 bases agree with TRBD2. CDR3 size: 17 residues. The trim removed 2 bases at V and 3 bases at J, leaving 10 bases unmatched. Germline V CDR1 and CDR2: SGHAT, FQDESV (reference sequence). The CDR3 bases are TGTGCCAGCAGCTTAAGTCTCCTAGCGGGAGCCAGCTACGAGCAGTACTTC. Its protein product is CASSLSLLAGASYEQYF.

The V call is TRBV5-6, the J call TRBJ2-1; 11 nucleotides match TRBD1. The V segment lost 0 bases and the J segment 7 bases; nucleotides outside the gene matches: 12. CDR1 is SGHDT, CDR2 YYEEEE, per germline. The CDR3 is made up of 18 amino acids. The DNA for the CDR3 is TGTGCCAGCAGCTTGGCGGGACAGGGGGTTTTGTTAAGGAATGAGCAGTTCTTC. Amino acid sequence: CASSLAGQGVLLRNEQFF.

V gene TRBV29-1 combines with J gene TRBJ2-3; D is ambiguous. The CDR3 loop spans 16 amino acids. The germline CDR1 and CDR2 sequences are SQVTM and ANQGSEA. The V end was cut by 1 base, the J end by 0 bases, with 14 bases between. For the CDR3, the DNA is TGCAGCGTTGAAGGTGGTCTCTCAGGAAGCACAGATACGCAGTATTTT. It is translated as CSVEGGLSGSTDTQYF.

In this sample, this clone turned up a few times. The rearrangement uses TRBV30 and TRBJ2-1; 10 bases agree with TRBD2. Germline V gene lookup returns CDR1 GTSNPN and CDR2 SVGIG (reference sequence). Trimming at V came to 5 bases and at J to 5 bases, leaving 12 bases not matched to a gene. There are 16 residues in the CDR3. CDR3 in DNA: TGTGCCTGGTCGGACGCACTAGCGGGATTTGACAATGAGCAGTTCTTC. Translation: CAWSDALAGFDNEQFF.

The chain couples TRBV18 to TRBJ1-1; D call uncertain. This CDR3 is built from 12 residues. V lost 6 bases and J 5 bases, leaving 10 bases between the germline ends. The germline V gene has CDR1 KGHSH and CDR2 LQKENI. CDR3 bases: TGTGCCAGCTCGAGCTTGAGGACTGAAGCTTTCTTT. Amino acid sequence: CASSSLRTEAFF.

The gene calls are TRBV19 and TRBJ2-7, with 7 bases lining up with TRBD2. V shed 3 bases, J shed 5 bases, and the junction held 4 bases outside the gene matches. Germline V CDR1 and CDR2: LNHDA, SQIVND (reference sequence). The CDR3 runs 13 residues. The CDR3, as DNA: TGTGCCAGTAGTATTGGGGGGGTCAACGAGCAGTACTTC. Its translation: CASSIGGVNEQYF.

The J gene is TRBJ2-3, the V gene TRBV7-9, with 9 bases lining up with TRBD1. Germline V CDR1 and CDR2: SEHNR, FQNEAQ (reference sequence). The CDR3 loop spans 17 amino acids. The trim removed 5 bases at V and 1 base at J, leaving 10 bases unmatched. CDR3 in amino acids: CASSRTGGAPGTDTQYF. DNA of the CDR3: TGTGCCAGCAGCCGAACAGGGGGCGCTCCTGGCACAGATACGCAGTATTTT.

The chain recombines TRBV4-2 with TRBJ2-2, with 8 bases identical to TRBD2. The CDR3 spans 18 residues. After removal of 3 bases from V and 1 base from J, the junction contained 10 bases not matched to a gene. CDR1 and CDR2 from the germline V gene are LGHNA and YNFKEQ. This CDR3 reads CASSHYSGILGNTGELFF. The CDR3 nucleotides read TGTGCCAGCAGCCACTATAGCGGGATCCTGGGGAACACCGGGGAGCTGTTTTTT.

The chain carries TRBV6-6 and TRBJ2-5; TRBD1 matches 12 bases. The closer fit of TRBJ2-7 to the DNA end suggests the J call may be wrong. The CDR3 sequence is 14 residues long. Germline V CDR1 and CDR2: MNHNY, SVGAGI (reference sequence). The CDR3 protein is CASREGQGANEQYF. Written as DNA, the CDR3 is TGTGCCAGCAGGGAGGGACAGGGGGCCAACGAGCAGTACTTC.

This clone was seen only a few times. The chain uses TRBV28 and TRBJ2-3; TRBD1 matches at 11 bases. CDR1 is MDHEN, CDR2 SYDVKM, per germline. The CDR3 has 17 residues. The J segment lost 3 bases and the V segment lost 8 bases, leaving 13 bases of the junction unmatched. The CDR3 bases are TGTGCCAGCCATTGGGGACAGGGGGTGTTTCGGACAGATACGCAGTATTTT. It specifies CASHWGQGVFRTDTQYF.

This clone turned up a few times. This chain links TRBV5-1 with TRBJ2-7; 7 nucleotides match TRBD1. The CDR3 is 13 residues long. Losses at the gene ends were 3 bases for V and 1 base for J; bases not matched to a gene: 1. Germline lookup yields CDR1 SGHRS and CDR2 YFSETQ. The CDR3, as DNA: TGCGCCAGCAGCTGGGGACAGTCCTACGAGCAGTACTTC. Residues: CASSWGQSYEQYF.

The V gene is TRBV5-1, the J gene TRBJ2-5, with D possibly TRBD1 on 6 matching bases. This CDR3 region has 14 residues. V was pared by 1 base and J by 1 base, with 8 bases between. Germline V gene data show CDR1 as SGHRS and CDR2 as YFSETQ. The CDR3: CASSLRTVQETQYF. DNA for the CDR3: TGCGCCAGCAGCTTGCGGACAGTCCAAGAGACCCAGTACTTC. The entire variable domain, with the rest obtained from reference TRBV5-1 and TRBJ2-5, is as follows: KAGVTQTPRYLIKTRGQQVTLSCSPISGHRSVSWYQQTPGQGLQFLFEYFSETQRNKGNFPGRFSGRQFSNSRSEMNVSTLELGDSALYLCASSLRTVQETQYFGPGTRLLVL.